This TCR beta chain was identified in a study of shared clonotypes between healthy human individuals. On this clone: The sample carries other DNA sequences with the same CDR3.

TCRdb's copy holds only in-frame clones and misses some; the assay was immunoSEQ multiplex PCR. The sample lists about 700,000 clones, 74% seen once, with under 2% in the top ten. Germline V CDR1 and CDR2: KGHSH, LQKENI. J gave up 5 bases and V 3 bases, and 1 base lay outside the gene matches. There are 14 residues in the CDR3. The receptor's source is a woman aged 30 to 39 in good health. The sequenced sample consisted of memory CD4+ T cells sorted from blood. The subset is: CD45RA-negative fraction. V and J are TRBV18 and TRBJ2-1; 10 nucleotides line up with TRBD1. DNA for the CDR3: TGTGCCAGCTCACCCGGGACAGGGGACAATGAGCAGTTCTTC. Its protein product is CASSPGTGDNEQFF.